This T cell receptor beta chain was captured in a study of blood T cell repertoires in COVID-19. Germline V gene data show CDR1 as MNHEY and CDR2 as SVGAGI. The CDR3 is made up of 16 amino acids. Germline trimming cut 3 bases from V and 8 bases from J; bases unmatched to any gene: 9. Data came from immunoSEQ multiplex PCR; TCRdb stores just in-frame clones and leaves some out. The sample includes 110,000 or so clones, 70% to 90% of them seen just once. The chain joins TRBV6-5 to TRBJ1-4, with 10 bases that match TRBD1. Sequencing was performed on peripheral blood. This clonotype originated in a woman between 50 and 59 years old with acute or convalescent COVID-19. CDR3 DNA sequence: TGTGCCAGCAGTTATCGACCGGGACAGGGGCCCGAAAAACTGTTTTTT. Translation: CASSYRPGQGPEKLFF.